The entry that follows covers one T cell receptor beta chain sequence. There is no known antigen for this receptor. Base quality data are lacking; no much larger clone is found one base away. In total, roughly 670 healthy bone marrow donors made up the cohort. All cohort members were sampled while nominally healthy, although unrecorded immune exposures were likely present. The donor tested CMV seronegative and was one of the 352 seronegative cohort members. A peripheral blood sample was collected from each donor, and TCR beta sequencing was performed on peripheral blood mononuclear cells. The Qiagen DNeasy Blood Extraction Kit was used to extract genomic DNA from the blood cell samples. This specimen belongs to a study of cytomegalovirus exposure and HLA in healthy donors (dated by TCRdb to 2016 to 2017). Study-wide context: An earlier analysis of approximately 640 of the donors reported 250 to 300 Gb of sequence data and about 100 million unique TCR beta sequences from about 200 million T cells. An early release that covered some 630 HLA-typed donors contained around 300 gigabases of sequencing data and 70 million to 100 million unique TCR sequences. Of the 300 to 500 genotyped donors, 65% to 90% were placed in the genetic ancestry cluster associated with self-reported Caucasian donors. The aim of the study was to test whether cataloging public T cell receptors could identify signatures of past pathogen exposure. The study used immunosequencing to profile the T cell repertoires of approximately 650 subjects and linked those repertoires to cytomegalovirus serostatus. Besides the first cohort of 550 to 750 subjects, a separate validation cohort made up of roughly 130 different subjects was used. To predict cytomegalovirus infection status, the study brought together high-throughput TCR immunosequencing, statistical association of individual TCRs with disease status, and machine learning. A later analysis re-analyzed previously published TCR beta repertoires from 660 or so donors and added high-resolution HLA genotyping to study TCR occurrence patterns. The later analysis used no new phenotypic data to find candidate immune exposures, relying instead on TCR beta sequences and their occurrence across donors. An earlier analysis of around 580 of the donors used high-throughput TCR beta sequencing to judge whether each TCR beta V gene segment behaved as functional or pseudogenic. Donor age, sex, ethnicity and CMV serostatus were compiled together with the repertoire data. In a later genetic analysis, genome-wide SNP genotypes for about 65% of the roughly 700 donors were used, and that subset was treated as a discovery cohort. All discovery cohort repertoires had been generated using a single sequencing platform. Class I and class II HLA loci were covered by the typing at four-digit resolution. The number of donors typed differed by locus, with 629-630 for A, B, C, DRB1 and DQB1, 522 for DQA1, nearly 610 for DPA1, and under 490 for DPB1. Because of strong linkage in the cohort, 5 or 6 DR-DQ haplotypes were treated as single units for association and clustering. Across approximately 400 genotyped donors of the cohort, an average of approximately 240,000 unique TCR beta nucleotide sequences per donor were sequenced, and 15% to 20% of those sequences were non-productive.

Library preparation was by the immunoSEQ multiplex PCR assay. For the multiplex PCR, a mixture combining 60 forward primers for TCR Vbeta segments and 13 reverse primers for TCR Jbeta segments was used. Amplification of the CDR3 region of rearranged TCR beta genes was performed with a multiplex PCR assay on genomic DNA. Amplified TCR beta libraries were sequenced as 87-base-pair reads on the Illumina HiSeq System. Per the source publication's procedure: A later analysis counted approximately 76 million unique TCR beta chains across the 550 to 800 repertoires, and around 9.9 million of these chains were shared by at least two donors. A nearest-neighbor algorithm error-corrected the raw reads and collapsed the reads into unique sequences, merging closely related sequences to remove PCR and sequencing errors. V, D and J gene segments were assigned by aligning CDR3 sequences to IMGT reference sequences. Each retained sequence needed at least a six-nucleotide match to both a V gene segment and a J gene segment. Rearrangements were called productive when the CDR3 lacked stop codons and stayed in frame with V and J; all others were non-productive. Following IMGT convention, CDR3 was defined as the stretch from the second conserved V-encoded cysteine up to the conserved J-encoded phenylalanine. Sequences without an unambiguous match to a single V gene segment were excluded from the earlier analysis of 500 to 700 of the donors. An earlier analysis of about 590 of the donors classified V segments as functional when productive rearrangements were above 56.7% and as segregating when the standard deviation between donors was above 5%. A statistical classification framework was built to diagnose cytomegalovirus status from the catalog of TCR beta chain sequences. In a later analysis, V and J genes were assigned by comparing TCR nucleotide sequences against IMGT/GENE-DB human TR gene sequences. Using the TCRdist pipeline, a later analysis assigned CDR3 sequences along with most-parsimonious VDJ recombination scenarios. A later analysis defined each TCR beta chain by its CDR3 amino acid sequence plus V-gene family, and excluded reads lacking a unique V-gene family. To address suspected cross-contamination and a sequencing artifact, a later analysis removed several hundred highly shared, low-generation-probability nucleotide sequences. A later analysis calculated a clonal expansion index for each public chain from normalized within-repertoire ranks of inferred template counts. A later analysis computed generation probabilities with a VDJ recombination model fitted to out-of-frame rearrangements, and checked the results against IGoR. In a later analysis, TCR-TCR, TCR-HLA and TCR-CMV co-occurrence was scored with hypergeometric tests, and a repertoire-size bias correction was applied to TCR pairs. In a later analysis, false discovery rates were estimated by permuting HLA or CMV assignments 20 times. In a later analysis, co-occurring TCRs were grouped using DBSCAN, and TCRdist sequence similarity was added for clustering within HLA-allele-positive subsets. Repertoires with fewer than 30,000 or more than 120,000 public chains were left out of co-occurrence clustering, as were about five repertoires with anomalous nucleotide sharing. Here the immuneACCESS table is served through TCRdb, limited to in-frame sequences with V and J called. Missing clones are a known gap in these copies; in checked studies unresolved V genes cover under half, and the rest lacks a known reason. The DNA gave D and trimming, while V, J and clone size come from that table. The sample includes over 130,000 clones, with 66% observed a single time. 6.5% of the sample goes to the ten largest clones.

The full study reports these points: A few of the identified cytomegalovirus-associated TCR beta chains were confirmed in vitro to be specific for cytomegalovirus antigens. When HLA alleles, especially DR and DQ, strongly co-occurred, TCR associations were difficult to assign to individual alleles. Broadly in line with IMGT annotations, most TCR beta V segments showed up in productive rearrangements about 90% or about 30% of the time in an earlier analysis of around 600 of the donors. In a later genetic analysis, a missense DCLRE1C variant was associated with V-gene and J-gene trimming of TCR beta chains, and the association was replicated in an independent cohort. In a later analysis, TCR association rates were found to vary across HLA loci, with the most associated TCRs seen for DRB1 alleles and the fewest for HLA-C alleles. A later analysis associated roughly 17,000 TCR beta sequences with specific HLA alleles at a false discovery rate of 0.05. In a later analysis, HLA-associated TCR beta chains were found to be more clonally expanded and to have lower generation probabilities than equally common non-associated chains. Some IMGT-functional V segments, including TRBV6-2 and TRBV6-3, could not be distinguished by the 87-base-pair reads and were therefore excluded. For the cohort, immune exposure information was limited to CMV serostatus. Linkage disequilibrium might explain the correlated functional status among segregating V segments, but an unknown experimental factor could not be ruled out. According to a later genetic analysis, donors in an Asian-associated ancestry cluster had fewer N-insertions in productive TCRs than the roughly 700-donor mean. In a later analysis, several top co-occurrence clusters were reported to appear linked to parvovirus B19, influenza, CMV and Epstein-Barr virus. Because some donors lacked HLA typing at each locus, the association tests relied only on the typed subset. In a later analysis, most CMV-associated TCR beta chains were found to appear HLA-restricted, with HLA associations seemingly driven largely by CMV exposure. It was suggested by the authors that the approach could potentially be generalized to other disease states and immunological phenotypes. In this cohort, only TCR beta chains were sequenced, and detectable features were limited by the absence of alpha or paired-chain data. A further reported finding was that TCR beta sequences accurately predicted the HLA-A and HLA-B alleles for most subjects in the first cohort. Roughly 15 rarely observed V segments, including chromosome 9 orphons, were excluded from the earlier analysis of approximately 500 of the donors because counts were too low. Cytomegalovirus status was reported to be diagnosed by the classifier with high specificity and sensitivity in both the original and validation cohorts. The study gave a list of over 150 TCR beta chains associated with cytomegalovirus. Roughly uniform sequencing depth across donors was assumed in presence/absence analyses, although this assumption may not hold. A cluster of highly shared sequence variants was judged likely to represent a technical artifact of the sequencing pipeline. While some public TCRs were present in many individuals, most TCR sequences turned up only very rarely across donors.

V gives up 4 bases and J gives up 5 bases, and the segment between their germline ends measures 16 bases. The germline V gene gives CDR1 as SGHAT and CDR2 as FQNNGV. From the cysteine up to the phenylalanine, the CDR3 has a length of 15 residues. Only the CDR3 DNA is retained, 45 bases long and in frame from the first base. This receptor chain uses TRBV11-2 and TRBJ2-3; the best D guess is TRBD1, with 5 bases matching. This clonotype originated in a woman aged 60-70 years in good health and CMV-seronegative. Sequencing was done on a sample of PBMCs. The DNA sequence is given as TGTGCCAGCAGCTCCTCATCTTATAGGGGAGATACGCAGTATTTT. This translates into CASSSSSYRGDTQYF.